The 20 T cell receptor beta chains given below trace back to one sample, sequenced in a study of cytomegalovirus exposure and HLA in healthy donors. PCR was performed using 60 Vbeta and 13 Jbeta primers. The repertoire was sequenced with immunoSEQ multiplex PCR; TCRdb's copy has only in-frame clones and lacks some. The repertoire has about 90,000 clones, around 66% of them found once; the top ten carry 3.5% to 4.5%. What was sequenced was PBMCs. These receptors were collected from a man in his thirties or forties in good health and CMV-seronegative.

This clone appeared a few times. An end of the junction does not agree with germline; a read error may underlie this. The chain has TRBV29-1 and TRBJ2-5, with 8 positions matching TRBD2. This CDR3 comprises 17 residues. Looked up from germline, CDR1 is SQVTM and CDR2 is ANQGSEA. The CDR3 spells CSAERGFTAGGQETQYF. CDR3 nucleotides: TGCAGCGCTGAACGCGGGTTCACGGCGGGGGGCCAAGAGACCCAGTACTTC.

V and J are TRBV7-9 and TRBJ1-2; 7 bases line up with TRBD1. The germline gives CDR1 SEHNR, CDR2 FQNEAQ (reference sequence). The CDR3 consists of 15 residues. Trimming at V came to 4 bases and at J to 6 bases, leaving 11 bases not matched to a gene. The CDR3 is CASSSNDPTGDGYTF. CDR3 in DNA: TGTGCCAGCAGCTCAAACGACCCCACAGGGGATGGCTACACCTTC. Combining the CDR3 with reference TRBV7-9 and TRBJ1-2 gives the whole variable domain DTGVSQNPRHKITKRGQNVTFRCDPISEHNRLYWYRQTLGQGPEFLTYFQNEAQLEKSRLLSDRFSAERPKGSFSTLEIQRTEQGDSAMYLCASSSNDPTGDGYTFGSGTRLTVV.

This clone was found a few times. J is TRBJ2-3 and V is TRBV10-1; 9 bases map to TRBD2. The CDR3 sequence is 17 residues long. V lost 0 bases to trimming and J lost 3 bases; unmatched junction nucleotides: 7. The germline gives CDR1 WNHNN, CDR2 SYGVQD (reference sequence). The CDR3 sequence is CASSESTSGVKTDTQYF. CDR3 DNA sequence: TGCGCCAGCAGTGAGTCGACTAGCGGAGTTAAGACAGATACGCAGTATTTT.

The gene calls are TRBV2 and TRBJ1-4; no definite D call. The CDR3 length is 14 residues. V was trimmed by 4 bases and J by 7 bases, leaving 13 bases between them. The V gene's germline CDR1 is SNHLY and CDR2 FYNNEI. CDR3 DNA sequence: TGTGCCAGCAGTGCCACATCTTTCTCTGAAAAACTGTTTTTT. As protein: CASSATSFSEKLFF.

This chain uses TRBV28 with TRBJ2-3, with 7 positions matching TRBD1. The V segment lost 5 bases and the J segment 2 bases; nucleotides outside the gene matches: 7. The CDR3 length is 15 residues. Germline loops: CDR1 MDHEN, CDR2 SYDVKM. The CDR3 reads CASSLGTDFTDTQYF. The CDR3 DNA reads TGTGCCAGCAGTCTTGGGACAGACTTCACAGATACGCAGTATTTT.

Concerning this clone itself: The sample carries other DNA sequences with the same CDR3. This chain joins TRBV29-1 and TRBJ2-5; D possibly corresponds to TRBD1 (5 bases). Germline V gene data show CDR1 as SQVTM and CDR2 as ANQGSEA. The CDR3 totals 13 residues. V lost 2 bases to trimming and J lost 2 bases, with 9 bases between them. CDR3 loop: CSVETGLQETQYF. CDR3 DNA sequence: TGCAGCGTTGAAACAGGCCTACAAGAGACCCAGTACTTC. The variable domain in full, with the rest retrieved from reference TRBV29-1 and TRBJ2-5, is SAVISQKPSRDICQRGTSLTIQCQVDSQVTMMFWYRQQPGQSLTLIATANQGSEATYESGFVIDKFPISRPNLTFSTLTVSNMSPEDSSIYLCSVETGLQETQYFGPGTRLLVL.

This chain uses TRBV7-6 with TRBJ2-7; D might be TRBD2 (6 bases). CDR3 length: 12 amino acids. The germline V and J ends were trimmed by 5 bases and 6 bases, with 11 bases remaining between them. Germline V lookup: CDR1 SGHVS, CDR2 FNYEAQ. For the CDR3, the DNA is TGTGCCAGCAGCGCAAACGGGGGCGAGCAGTACTTC. This translates into CASSANGGEQYF.

The DNA for the CDR3 is TGTGCCAGCAGTGGCAGGAATTCACCCCTCCACTTT. Its translation: CASSGRNSPLHF. This chain joins TRBV6-1 and TRBJ1-6; no definite D call. CDR3 length equals 12 residues. Trimming stripped 4 bases from V and 7 bases from J, with 5 bases between. Per germline, CDR1 MNHNS and CDR2 SASEGT.

The sample holds a few counts of this clone. This chain uses TRBV5-1 with TRBJ2-3, with TRBD2 matching over 10 bases. The CDR3 length is 20 residues. J lost 0 bases, V lost 0 bases, and 13 bases had no gene match. CDR1 is SGHRS and CDR2 is YFSETQ in the germline V gene. The CDR3: CASSLVLAGEHETSTDTQYF. Here the CDR3 DNA reads TGCGCCAGCAGCTTGGTCCTAGCGGGAGAACACGAGACCAGCACAGATACGCAGTATTTT.

V gene TRBV6-1 combines with J gene TRBJ2-3; tentative D call: TRBD2 (5 bases). CDR1 is MNHNS and CDR2 is SASEGT in the germline V gene. The CDR3 has 15 residues. V gave up 6 bases and J gave up 3 bases, with 16 bases separating them. The CDR3 reads CASSGSEGLTDTQYF. CDR3 sequence (DNA): TGTGCCAGCAGCGGTTCTGAGGGATTGACAGATACGCAGTATTTT.

This sequence joins TRBV28 and TRBJ2-7; 11 nucleotides agree with TRBD2. V lost 3 bases and J lost 7; bases outside the gene matches: 11. Germline V lookup: CDR1 MDHEN, CDR2 SYDVKM. The CDR3 totals 16 residues. The CDR3 DNA is TGTGCCAGCAGTTTTCAGAGACTAGCGGGAAGCAGGGAGCAGTACTTC. Its protein is CASSFQRLAGSREQYF.

There are a few counts of this clone. The chain is built from TRBV5-8 and TRBJ2-3; D remains unclear. CDR3 length: 16 amino acids. Germline V gene data show CDR1 as SGHTS and CDR2 as YDEGEE. V gave up 1 base and J gave up 0 bases, with 12 bases separating them. The DNA of the CDR3 is TGTGCCAGCAGCTTGAGTCACAGTACTAGCACAGATACGCAGTATTTT. This sequence encodes CASSLSHSTSTDTQYF.

In this sample, this clone turned up a few times. The chain links TRBV5-1 to TRBJ2-5, with 8 bases identical to TRBD2. Germline CDR1 is SGHRS and CDR2 is YFSETQ. Trimming took 5 bases from V and 5 from J; bases not matched to a gene: 11. This CDR3 has 15 amino acids. CDR3 sequence reads: CASSFTPGGAETQYF. CDR3 bases: TGCGCCAGCAGTTTTACCCCCGGGGGGGCCGAGACCCAGTACTTC.

This chain uses TRBV5-1 with TRBJ2-5; possibly TRBD2 for D (5 bases). The J call could be wrong; TRBJ2-7 is a better fit for the DNA end. Germline V gene data show CDR1 as SGHRS and CDR2 as YFSETQ. This CDR3 spans 14 amino acids. CDR3 DNA sequence: TGCGCCAGCAAGGTGGGTTATGGGGAGTACGAGCAGTACTTC. Its translation is CASKVGYGEYEQYF.

As concerns this clone: Other DNA sequences in the same sample also yield this CDR3. This chain links TRBV11-2 with TRBJ2-1; 12 bases fit TRBD2. J was trimmed by 4 bases and V by 5 bases; bases with no gene match: 6. The CDR3 loop spans 16 amino acids. Germline V gene lookup returns CDR1 SGHAT and CDR2 FQNNGV. The CDR3 here is CASSPRLAGVYNEQFF. In DNA form, the CDR3 reads TGTGCCAGCAGCCCGAGACTAGCGGGAGTATACAATGAGCAGTTCTTC.

This clone was counted a few times. The V gene is TRBV5-5, the J gene TRBJ2-2; D not certain. With 4 bases removed from V and 6 bases from J, the gap between germline ends came to 7 bases. The CDR3 sequence is 12 residues long. Looked up from germline, CDR1 is SGHKS and CDR2 is YYEKEE (reference sequence). CDR3 in amino acids: CASSHVPGELFF. The CDR3, as DNA: TGTGCCAGCAGCCATGTTCCCGGGGAGCTGTTTTTT.

The gene calls are TRBV28 and TRBJ2-5, with D possibly being TRBD1 (8 bases). Germline V gives CDR1 MDHEN, CDR2 SYDVKM. Trimming shortened V by 6 bases and J by 12 bases, and 14 bases separated the two germline ends. This CDR3 has 11 residues. In nucleotides, the CDR3 is TGTGCCAGCAGAAGGACAGGGAGGGAGTACTTC. It encodes CASRRTGREYF.

The chain recombines TRBV25-1 with TRBJ2-1; 7 bases map to TRBD2. This CDR3 has 15 amino acids. Trimming took 5 bases from V and 5 from J; bases not matched to a gene: 9. Germline V gives CDR1 MGHDK, CDR2 SYGVNS. The CDR3 region is CASSPWEGIDNEQFF. The CDR3 bases are TGTGCCAGCAGTCCCTGGGAGGGGATTGACAATGAGCAGTTCTTC.

J is TRBJ1-3 and V is TRBV9; possibly TRBD1 for D (5 bases). The V gene's germline CDR1 is SGDLS and CDR2 YYNGEE. The CDR3 consists of 15 residues. The germline V and J ends were trimmed by 0 bases and 0 bases, with 7 bases remaining between them. The DNA of the CDR3 is TGTGCCAGCAGCGTAGATGACAGCTCTGGAAACACCATATATTTT. This encodes CASSVDDSSGNTIYF.

In nucleotides, the CDR3 is TGTGCCAGCTCACCTTACCGCAGGGAGGATCAGCCCCAGCATTTT. Amino acids: CASSPYRREDQPQHF. The chain has TRBV18 and TRBJ1-5; a possible D gene is TRBD1 (5 bases). Trimming removed 3 bases at V and 5 bases at J, with 14 bases between. The CDR3 runs 15 residues. Germline lookup yields CDR1 KGHSH and CDR2 LQKENI.